One sample yielded the 4 T cell receptor beta chains listed below, sequenced in a study of cytomegalovirus exposure and HLA in healthy donors. Both 60 Vbeta primers and 13 Jbeta primers went into the PCR. Sequenced by immunoSEQ multiplex PCR; TCRdb stores in-frame clones only, minus some. The sample lists 150,000 to 200,000 clones, just under 80% occurring once. Sequencing input: PBMCs. Every receptor here comes from a man in his late teens or twenties in good health and CMV-seropositive.

This rearrangement joins TRBV5-4 to TRBJ1-1, with 11 bases matching TRBD1. Germline V gene data show CDR1 as SGHNT and CDR2 as YYREEE (reference sequence). V lost 3 bases and J lost 1; bases outside the gene matches: 5. The length of the CDR3 is 16 residues. The CDR3 DNA reads as TGTGCCAGCAGCTCTTTGGACAGGGGGCCGAACACTGAAGCTTTCTTT. It encodes CASSSLDRGPNTEAFF.

The V and J genes are TRBV5-1 and TRBJ2-5, with D possibly being TRBD2 (6 bases). With 4 bases removed from V and 2 bases from J, the gap between germline ends came to 9 bases. The CDR3 has 13 amino acids. CDR1 and CDR2 from the germline V gene are SGHRS and YFSETQ. The CDR3 loop reads CASSPGTQETQYF. The CDR3 DNA sequence: TGCGCCAGCAGCCCCGGGACTCAAGAGACCCAGTACTTC.

The gene calls are TRBV2 and TRBJ2-1; TRBD2 matches 8 bases. The CDR3 runs 15 residues. Unmatched junction bases numbered 9, after V lost 6 bases and J lost 5 bases. Germline lookup yields CDR1 SNHLY and CDR2 FYNNEI. As DNA, the CDR3 is TGTGCCAGCAGGATTAGAGCGGGAGTAAACAATGAGCAGTTCTTC. As protein: CASRIRAGVNNEQFF.

In the case of this clone: No conserved phenylalanine or tryptophan ends this CDR3, so it is likely a read error. V gene TRBV6-1 combines with J gene TRBJ1-6, with 8 positions matching TRBD1. The germline gives CDR1 MNHNS, CDR2 SASEGT. The CDR3 is 19 residues long. Trimming cost V 2 bases and J 1 base; bases outside gene matches: 10. CDR3 loop: CASSESGRGPSSYNSPLHL. CDR3 in DNA: TGTGCCAGCAGTGAATCGGGCAGGGGGCCATCGTCCTATAATTCACCCCTCCACCTT.